This T cell receptor (beta chain) originates from a study of Graves' ophthalmopathy and Graves' hyperthyroidism. Overall study findings and caveats: Most thyroid-expanded clonotypes exceeding 0.001 frequency were also found in blood.

This clonotype has at least ten counts. What it binds is unknown. Uncontrolled infections, pregnancy, lactation or other autoimmune diseases led to patient exclusion. Amplification targeted the TCR beta CDR3 regions, with RNA transcripts as the source material. HTBI-primed first-round RT-PCR preceded second-round multiplex PCR. TCRdb fed the multiplex PCR reads into MiXCR, producing one record per CDR3 protein. The sample lists a few hundred thousand distinct CDR3 sequences, roughly 14% occurring once. The V gene's germline CDR1 is SNHLY and CDR2 FYNNEI. The CDR3 contains 13 residues. With 7 bases removed from V and 4 bases from J, the gap between germline ends came to 13 bases.

The receptor was isolated from a woman aged 18-35 years with stable Graves' hyperthyroidism. The chain carries TRBV2 and TRBJ1-2; no clear D. The sample was peripheral blood. The CDR3 coding sequence is TGTGCCAGCATACCAGATAACTCCTATGGCTACACCTTC. It encodes CASIPDNSYGYTF.